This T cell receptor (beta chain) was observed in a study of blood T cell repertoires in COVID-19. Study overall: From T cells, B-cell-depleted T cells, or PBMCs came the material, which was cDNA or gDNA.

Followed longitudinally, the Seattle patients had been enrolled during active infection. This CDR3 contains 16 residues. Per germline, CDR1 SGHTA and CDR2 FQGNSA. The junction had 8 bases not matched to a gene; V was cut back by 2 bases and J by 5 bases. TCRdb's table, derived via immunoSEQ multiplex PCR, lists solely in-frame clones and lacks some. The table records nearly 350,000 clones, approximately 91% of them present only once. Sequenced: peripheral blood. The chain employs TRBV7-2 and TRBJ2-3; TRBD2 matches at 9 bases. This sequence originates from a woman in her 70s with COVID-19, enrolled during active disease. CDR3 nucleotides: TGTGCCAGCAGCTTACGCGGGGGGGCCGGAGAAGATACGCAGTATTTT. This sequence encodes CASSLRGGAGEDTQYF.